The T cell receptor beta chain described here comes from a study of beta chain features in type 1 diabetes. This clone has at least ten counts. Its antigen is still unknown. Study results and limitations: Shortening that was moderate but significant affected the TCRB CDR3s of Type 1 diabetes patients in all four CD4+ subsets.

Germline-derived CDR1 and CDR2 are SQVTM and ANQGSEA. This CDR3 is 9 amino acids long. The germline V and J ends were trimmed by 6 bases and 13 bases, with 12 bases remaining between them. All of the isolated RNA was reverse transcribed, so expressed TCRB transcripts were sequenced. About 3.6 million reads was the average for naive, central memory and regulatory T cell samples. Some clones are missing from TCRdb's copy, which holds only in-frame ones; the method was immunoSEQ multiplex PCR. This sample has 200,000 to 300,000 clones, with roughly 14% found just once. Blood was drawn once from each donor into heparinised tubes. The draws averaged approximately 110 mL. Post-sort purity exceeded 95% for all sorted populations.

The sequencing input was naive CD4+ T cells from blood. The chain combines TRBV29-1 with TRBJ2-5; D possibly corresponds to TRBD1 (6 bases). This TCR came from a man aged 25-40 years with type 1 diabetes. This CDR3 is CSVSGQSYF. The CDR3, as DNA: TGCAGCGTCAGCGGACAGTCGTACTTC.